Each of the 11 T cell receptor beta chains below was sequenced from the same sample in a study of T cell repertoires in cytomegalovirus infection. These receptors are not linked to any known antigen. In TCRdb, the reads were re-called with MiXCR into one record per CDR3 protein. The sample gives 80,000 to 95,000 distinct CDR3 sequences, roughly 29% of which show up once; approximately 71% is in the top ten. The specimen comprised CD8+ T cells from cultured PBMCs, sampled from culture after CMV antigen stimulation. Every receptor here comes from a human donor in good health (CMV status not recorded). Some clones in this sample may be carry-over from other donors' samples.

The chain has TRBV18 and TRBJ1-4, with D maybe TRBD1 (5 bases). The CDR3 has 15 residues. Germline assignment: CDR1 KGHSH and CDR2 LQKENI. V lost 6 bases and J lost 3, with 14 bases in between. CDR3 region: CASSRRVESNEKLFF. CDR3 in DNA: TGTGCCAGCTCGCGCAGGGTTGAGTCTAATGAAAAACTGTTTTTT.

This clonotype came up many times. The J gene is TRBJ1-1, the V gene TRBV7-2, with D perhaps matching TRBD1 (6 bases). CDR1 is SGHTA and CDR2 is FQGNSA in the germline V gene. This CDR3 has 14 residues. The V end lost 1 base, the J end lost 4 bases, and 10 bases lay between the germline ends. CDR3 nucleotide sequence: TGTGCCAGCAGCTTAGTAACGGGGGCCACTGAAGCTTTCTTT. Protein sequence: CASSLVTGATEAFF.

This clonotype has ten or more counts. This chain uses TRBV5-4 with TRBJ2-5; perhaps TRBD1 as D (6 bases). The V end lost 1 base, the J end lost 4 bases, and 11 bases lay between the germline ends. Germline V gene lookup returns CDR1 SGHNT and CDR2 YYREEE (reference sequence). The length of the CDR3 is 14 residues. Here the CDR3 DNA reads TGTGCCAGCAGCTTGAAGACAGGCCGAGAGACCCAGTACTTC. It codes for CASSLKTGRETQYF.

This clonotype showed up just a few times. The CDR3 region is CASSSAGNQPQHF. The CDR3 DNA reads TGTGCCAGCTCATCGGCCGGAAATCAGCCCCAGCATTTT. The chain couples TRBV27 to TRBJ1-5; no clear D gene. CDR1 is MNHEY, CDR2 SMNVEV, per germline (reference sequence). Trimming shortened V by 8 bases and J by 4 bases, and 12 bases separated the two germline ends. This CDR3 spans 13 amino acids.

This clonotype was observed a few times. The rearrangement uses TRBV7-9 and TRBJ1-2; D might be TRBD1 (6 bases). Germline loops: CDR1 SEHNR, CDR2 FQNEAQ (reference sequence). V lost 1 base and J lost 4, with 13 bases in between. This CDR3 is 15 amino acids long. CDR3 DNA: TGTGCCAGCAGCTTAGTGGCCCGGGACATCTATGGCTACACCTTC. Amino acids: CASSLVARDIYGYTF. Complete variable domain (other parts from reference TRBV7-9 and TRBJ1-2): DTGVSQNPRHKITKRGQNVTFRCDPISEHNRLYWYRQTLGQGPEFLTYFQNEAQLEKSRLLSDRFSAERPKGSFSTLEIQRTEQGDSAMYLCASSLVARDIYGYTFGSGTRLTVV.

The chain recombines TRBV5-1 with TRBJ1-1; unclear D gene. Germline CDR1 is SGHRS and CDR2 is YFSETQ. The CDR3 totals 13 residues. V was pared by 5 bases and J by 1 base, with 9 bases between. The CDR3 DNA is TGCGCCAGCAGGTGGGAGGGGAACACTGAAGCTTTCTTT. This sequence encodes CASRWEGNTEAFF.

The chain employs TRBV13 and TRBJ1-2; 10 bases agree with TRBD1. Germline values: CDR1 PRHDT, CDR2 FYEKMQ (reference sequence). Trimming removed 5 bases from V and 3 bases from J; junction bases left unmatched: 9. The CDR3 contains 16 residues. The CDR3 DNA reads TGTGCCAGCAGCGTAGTGGGACAGGGGTTTGACTATGGCTACACCTTC. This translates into CASSVVGQGFDYGYTF.

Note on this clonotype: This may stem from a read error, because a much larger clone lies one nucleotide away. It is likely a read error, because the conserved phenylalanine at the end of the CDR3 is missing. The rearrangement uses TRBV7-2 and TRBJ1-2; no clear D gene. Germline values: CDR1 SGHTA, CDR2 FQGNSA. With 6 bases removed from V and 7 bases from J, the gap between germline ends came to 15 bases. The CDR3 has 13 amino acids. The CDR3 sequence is CASRLSWFPGYTL. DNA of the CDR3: TGTGCCAGCAGGCTCAGCTGGTTCCCTGGCTACACCTTA.

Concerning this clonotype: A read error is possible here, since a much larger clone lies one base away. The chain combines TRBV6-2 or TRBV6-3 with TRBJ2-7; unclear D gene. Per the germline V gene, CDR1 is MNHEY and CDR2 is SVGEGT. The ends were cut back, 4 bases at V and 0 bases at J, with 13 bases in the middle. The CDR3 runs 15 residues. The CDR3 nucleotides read TGTGCCAGCAGTTTCCCCCCCGACCACTCCTACGAGCAGTACTTC. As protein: CASSFPPDHSYEQYF.

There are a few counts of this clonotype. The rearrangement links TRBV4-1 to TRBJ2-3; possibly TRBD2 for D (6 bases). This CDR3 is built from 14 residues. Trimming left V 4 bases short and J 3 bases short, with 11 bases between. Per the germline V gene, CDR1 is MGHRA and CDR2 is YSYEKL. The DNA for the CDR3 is TGCGCCAGCAGCCGAGTCGGGGGAACAGATACGCAGTATTTT. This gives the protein CASSRVGGTDTQYF.

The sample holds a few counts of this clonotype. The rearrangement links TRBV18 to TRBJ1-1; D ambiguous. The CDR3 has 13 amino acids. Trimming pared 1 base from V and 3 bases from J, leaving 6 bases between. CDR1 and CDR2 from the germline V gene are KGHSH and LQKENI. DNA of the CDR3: TGTGCCAGCTCACCACTTGACGACACTGAAGCTTTCTTT. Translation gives CASSPLDDTEAFF.